This T cell receptor (beta chain) was sequenced for a study of blood T cells in healthy people across ages. Points on this clonotype: Its cognate antigen is unknown.

Whole-study results and caveats: When set beside aged donors, long-lived donors presented more naive CD4+ cells and higher diversity.

The CDR3 consists of 16 residues. Trimming removed 0 bases from V and 0 bases from J, with 12 bases in between. CDR1 is SQVTM and CDR2 is ANQGSEA in the germline V gene. A sample-barcoded 5' primer and a J-beta primer mix were used in a second PCR of roughly 6 to 11 cycles. Template switching added a 12-random-nucleotide identifier to every cDNA molecule. Every sample gave at least 2.5 million paired-end reads containing CDR3. Using its own MiXCR run on the 5' RACE reads, TCRdb lists one record per CDR3 protein. Seen here are roughly 800,000 distinct CDR3 sequences, about 53% observed once, and the top ten hold approximately 40%.

This TCR came from a man at least 80 years old in good health. Sequences were obtained from blood. The V gene is TRBV29-1, the J gene TRBJ2-1; D uncertain. The CDR3 DNA is TGCAGCGTTGAAGATCTAGGGCGGAGCTCCTACAATGAGCAGTTCTTC. This encodes CSVEDLGRSSYNEQFF.